This T cell receptor beta chain was recorded in a study of CDR3 diversity in severe acne. TCRdb ran MiXCR on the PCR reads and lists one entry per CDR3 protein. The sample consists of tens of thousands of distinct CDR3 sequences, about 54% of them appearing once. The length of the CDR3 is 16 residues. The junction had 10 bases not matched to a gene; V was cut back by 3 bases and J by 5 bases. The germline V gene encodes CDR1 SGHVS and CDR2 FNYEAQ. This clonotype was observed a single time. Material for sequencing was blood. The sequence was obtained from a male donor in good health, without acne. The chain employs TRBV7-6 and TRBJ1-1; 9 bases align to TRBD1. The CDR3: CASSFSPGTGNTEAFF. The CDR3 DNA is TGTGCCAGCAGCTTTAGTCCAGGGACAGGGAATACTGAAGCTTTCTTT. The full variable domain, in which reference TRBV7-6 and TRBJ1-1 provide the parts outside the CDR3, is GAGVSQSPRYKVTKRGQDVALRCDPISGHVSLYWYRQALGQGPEFLTYFNYEAQQDKSGLPNDRFSAERPEGSISTLTIQRTEQRDSAMYRCASSFSPGTGNTEAFFGQGTRLTVV.